The TCR beta chain described here comes from a study of Graves' ophthalmopathy and Graves' hyperthyroidism. In this sample, this clonotype turned up many times. What it binds is not known. Findings and limits, study-wide: From stable hyperthyroidism, ophthalmopathy was separated by a 13-signature model with roughly 89% sensitivity and 80% to 82% specificity. The model predicted ophthalmopathy progression with around 69% sensitivity and around 72% specificity.

Unmatched junction bases numbered 8, after V lost 1 base and J lost 5 bases. CDR3 size: 16 residues. Germline V gene lookup returns CDR1 SGHVS and CDR2 FQNEAQ. The authors amplified TCR beta CDR3 regions from RNA transcripts. Following a first-round RT-PCR that used HTBI primers, a second-round multiplex PCR was carried out. TCRdb called the multiplex PCR reads again in MiXCR, with one record for every CDR3 protein. The profile shows around 1.1 million distinct CDR3 sequences, about 38% of them singletons. Aged 18 to 65, the patients with hyperthyroidism had under 2 months' duration and were newly diagnosed.

Sequenced material: peripheral blood or thyroid tissue (not recorded which). The source of this sequence is an adult man with Graves' hyperthyroidism. This chain joins TRBV7-8 and TRBJ1-5; 7 bases agree with TRBD1. In DNA form, the CDR3 reads TGTGCCAGCAGCTTAGTATTTGGACAGGCCTATCAGCCCCAGCATTTT. Its translation: CASSLVFGQAYQPQHF. Looking up the rest from reference TRBV7-8 and TRBJ1-5 gives the full variable domain: GAGVSQSPRYKVAKRGQDVALRCDPISGHVSLFWYQQALGQGPEFLTYFQNEAQLDKSGLPSDRFFAERPEGSVSTLKIQRTQQEDSAVYLCASSLVFGQAYQPQHFGDGTRLSIL.